Listed below are T cell receptor beta chains from one sample, sequenced in a study of Graves' ophthalmopathy and Graves' hyperthyroidism. TCRdb ran MiXCR on the multiplex PCR reads and lists one entry per CDR3 protein. The sample shows approximately 640,000 distinct CDR3 sequences, just over 40% of them seen only once. The sequencing input was peripheral blood. These receptor sequences come from an adult man with Graves' ophthalmopathy. The CDR3 runs from the conserved cysteine through the conserved F or W. The D gene is left open where the match is weak. The size of a clone is reported for some rows only, either as once, few or many, or as a class for expanded clones.

j_gene: TRBJ1-2
d_gene: NA
abundance: many
v_gene: TRBV19
CDR3aa: CASSIVGTEYGYTF
CDR3nt: TGTGCCAGTAGTATTGTGGGGACGGAATATGGCTACACCTTC

j_gene: TRBJ2-6
d_gene: NA
abundance: many
v_gene: TRBV7-9
CDR3aa: CASSLWDSGANVLTF
CDR3nt: TGTGCCAGCAGCTTATGGGACTCTGGGGCCAACGTCCTGACTTTC

j_gene: TRBJ1-1
d_gene: NA
abundance: many
v_gene: TRBV20-1
CDR3aa: CSAITPNGADTEAFF
CDR3nt: TGCAGTGCTATCACGCCTAACGGGGCAGACACTGAAGCTTTCTTT

j_gene: TRBJ1-4
d_gene: TRBD1
abundance: NA
v_gene: TRBV29-1
CDR3aa: CSSRGQGGEKLFF
CDR3nt: TGCAGCAGTCGGGGACAGGGGGGGGAAAAACTGTTTTTT

j_gene: TRBJ2-6
d_gene: TRBD2
abundance: NA
v_gene: TRBV7-3
CDR3aa: CASSRGVAGSGANVLTF
CDR3nt: TGCGCCAGCAGCCGTGGAGTAGCGGGATCCGGGGCCAACGTCCTGACTTTC

j_gene: TRBJ2-5
d_gene: TRBD1
abundance: NA
v_gene: TRBV24-1
CDR3aa: CLHRTAGQGRETQYF
CDR3nt: TGCCTACATCGCACCGCGGGACAGGGGAGGGAGACCCAGTACTTC

j_gene: TRBJ2-5
d_gene: TRBD2
abundance: NA
v_gene: TRBV25-1
CDR3aa: CASRGGSGETQYF
CDR3nt: TGTGCCAGCCGAGGCGGGAGCGGAGAGACCCAGTACTTC

j_gene: TRBJ2-2
d_gene: NA
abundance: NA
v_gene: TRBV9
CDR3aa: CASSVASWSWGGKNTGELFF
CDR3nt: TGTGCCAGCAGCGTAGCTTCATGGTCTTGGGGCGGGAAGAACACCGGGGAGCTGTTTTTT

j_gene: TRBJ2-5
d_gene: NA
abundance: NA
v_gene: TRBV7-2
CDR3aa: CASSQDLGTQYF
CDR3nt: TGTGCCAGCAGCCAAGATCTGGGGACCCAGTACTTC

j_gene: TRBJ1-5
d_gene: NA
abundance: many
v_gene: TRBV6-6
CDR3aa: CASSYSKGLNQPQHF
CDR3nt: TGTGCCAGCAGTTACTCAAAAGGTCTAAATCAGCCCCAGCATTTT

j_gene: TRBJ2-2
d_gene: TRBD2
abundance: many
v_gene: TRBV7-6
CDR3aa: CASSFELAGVGELFF
CDR3nt: TGTGCCAGCAGCTTTGAACTAGCGGGAGTCGGGGAGCTGTTTTTT

j_gene: TRBJ1-2
d_gene: NA
abundance: many
v_gene: TRBV2
CDR3aa: CASSPSTVYGYTF
CDR3nt: TGTGCCAGCAGTCCTAGTACAGTCTATGGCTACACCTTC

j_gene: TRBJ2-6
d_gene: NA
abundance: many
v_gene: TRBV2
CDR3aa: CASSDASGANVLTF
CDR3nt: TGTGCCAGCAGTGACGCCTCTGGGGCCAACGTCCTGACTTTC

j_gene: TRBJ1-5
d_gene: TRBD1
abundance: NA
v_gene: TRBV20-1
CDR3aa: CSAPRGGEETQHF
CDR3nt: TGCAGTGCCCCCAGGGGGGGGGAGGAGACCCAGCATTTT

j_gene: TRBJ2-2
d_gene: TRBD1
abundance: NA
v_gene: TRBV29-1
CDR3aa: CSLGQDPNTGELFF
CDR3nt: TGCAGCTTGGGACAGGACCCGAACACCGGGGAGCTGTTTTTT

j_gene: TRBJ2-1
d_gene: TRBD2
abundance: NA
v_gene: TRBV7-3
CDR3aa: CASSPIAGANNEQFF
CDR3nt: TGTGCCAGCAGCCCTATAGCGGGGGCGAACAATGAGCAGTTCTTC

j_gene: TRBJ1-5
d_gene: NA
abundance: many
v_gene: TRBV7-8
CDR3aa: CASSTEWVGQPQHF
CDR3nt: TGTGCCAGCAGCACTGAGTGGGTTGGACAGCCCCAGCATTTT

j_gene: TRBJ1-1
d_gene: NA
abundance: few
v_gene: TRBV6-6
CDR3aa: CASSPAGRANFPEAFF
CDR3nt: TGTGCCAGCAGCCCAGCGGGACGAGCGAACTTCCCTGAAGCTTTCTTT

j_gene: TRBJ1-5
d_gene: NA
abundance: NA
v_gene: TRBV10-3
CDR3aa: CAAAGVVDSNQPQHF
CDR3nt: TGTGCAGCCGCGGGGGTGGTGGACAGCAATCAGCCCCAGCATTTT

j_gene: TRBJ1-5
d_gene: NA
abundance: many
v_gene: TRBV2
CDR3aa: CASREGGQPQHF
CDR3nt: TGTGCCAGCAGGGAAGGGGGTCAGCCCCAGCATTTT

j_gene: TRBJ2-5
d_gene: NA
abundance: many
v_gene: TRBV20-1
CDR3aa: CSARRPEKVETQYF
CDR3nt: TGCAGTGCTAGAAGGCCGGAGAAGGTCGAGACCCAGTACTTC

j_gene: TRBJ1-6
d_gene: TRBD1
abundance: once
v_gene: TRBV10-3
CDR3aa: CAIGQGANSPLHF
CDR3nt: TGTGCCATAGGACAGGGGGCAAATTCACCCCTCCACTTT

j_gene: TRBJ1-2
d_gene: NA
abundance: many
v_gene: TRBV9
CDR3aa: CASSAGTGVYGYTF
CDR3nt: TGTGCCAGCAGCGCCGGGACGGGGGTCTATGGCTACACCTTC

j_gene: TRBJ2-7
d_gene: NA
abundance: many
v_gene: TRBV20-1
CDR3aa: CSARAIYEQYF
CDR3nt: TGCAGTGCTAGAGCCATCTACGAGCAGTACTTC

j_gene: TRBJ1-6
d_gene: NA
abundance: many
v_gene: TRBV7-9
CDR3aa: CASTPIENSPLHF
CDR3nt: TGTGCCAGCACCCCGATAGAGAATTCACCCCTCCACTTT

j_gene: TRBJ2-6
d_gene: NA
abundance: NA
v_gene: TRBV11-2
CDR3aa: CASQDGVSGANVLTF
CDR3nt: TGTGCCAGCCAAGATGGCGTCTCTGGGGCCAACGTCCTGACTTTC

j_gene: TRBJ1-2
d_gene: NA
abundance: many
v_gene: TRBV29-1
CDR3aa: CSGGGRYDGYTF
CDR3nt: TGCAGCGGAGGGGGGCGATACGATGGCTACACCTTC

j_gene: TRBJ2-7
d_gene: NA
abundance: NA
v_gene: TRBV20-1
CDR3aa: CSARGGGGQEQYF
CDR3nt: TGCAGTGCTAGAGGTGGAGGGGGCCAAGAGCAGTACTTC

j_gene: TRBJ1-6
d_gene: NA
abundance: many
v_gene: TRBV11-1
CDR3aa: CASSWRSDNSPLHF
CDR3nt: TGTGCCAGCAGTTGGCGTTCGGATAATTCACCCCTCCACTTT

j_gene: TRBJ2-3
d_gene: NA
abundance: few
v_gene: TRBV24-1
CDR3aa: CATAAEPSTDTQYF
CDR3nt: TGTGCCACCGCAGCGGAGCCTAGCACAGATACGCAGTATTTT

j_gene: TRBJ1-1
d_gene: NA
abundance: few
v_gene: TRBV2
CDR3aa: CASSGGVGNTEAFF
CDR3nt: TGTGCCAGCAGTGGGGGGGTGGGGAACACTGAAGCTTTCTTT

j_gene: TRBJ2-5
d_gene: TRBD2
abundance: NA
v_gene: TRBV24-1
CDR3aa: CATSGSGGMGTQYF
CDR3nt: TGTGCCACCAGCGGTAGCGGGGGCATGGGGACCCAGTACTTC

j_gene: TRBJ1-4
d_gene: NA
abundance: NA
v_gene: TRBV13
CDR3aa: CASSRYEGANEKLFF
CDR3nt: TGTGCCAGCAGCCGATACGAGGGCGCTAATGAAAAACTGTTTTTT

j_gene: TRBJ2-7
d_gene: NA
abundance: many
v_gene: TRBV7-9
CDR3aa: CASSLQEAYDYEQYF
CDR3nt: TGTGCCAGCAGCTTACAGGAAGCCTACGACTACGAGCAGTACTTC

j_gene: TRBJ2-5
d_gene: NA
abundance: NA
v_gene: TRBV7-2
CDR3aa: CASSQEGQGRKLYF
CDR3nt: TGCGCCAGCAGCCAAGAGGGGCAGGGGAGGAAACTGTACTTC

j_gene: TRBJ1-2
d_gene: NA
abundance: many
v_gene: TRBV14
CDR3aa: CASSPRTYDGYTF
CDR3nt: TGTGCCAGCTCGCCCAGGACGTATGATGGCTACACCTTC